This T cell receptor beta chain was identified in a study of T cells in localized non-small cell lung cancer (dated by TCRdb to 2020 to 2022). Background for the entire study: Comparing tumors with uninvolved tumor-adjacent lungs, the study looked at the T cell repertoires of 236 patients with early-stage NSCLC. The cohort was made up of around 240 treatment-naive NSCLC patients whose localized lung tumors had been resected. Of the NSCLC patients, fewer than 150 were male and around 99 were female, and the mean age was approximately 66 years.

A few counts support this clone. The clone's antigen remains unknown. No qualities accompany the bases; no much larger clone lies one base away. The paper's findings and limits, for the study overall: Because of the exploratory design, TCR variables were selected using unadjusted p-values without false-discovery rate correction. Uninvolved tumor-adjacent lung showed the highest T cell clonality, higher than tumor, which suggests more focused antigenic responses in the uninvolved tumor-adjacent lung. A median of approximately 55 of the top 100 tumor clones were detected in paired uninvolved adjacent lung, and around 30 of these tumor clones were also found among the top 100 clones of the paired uninvolved adjacent lung. Higher blood T cell density associated with longer overall survival, while higher adjacent-lung clonality associated with shorter survival. Multi-region tumor sequencing was not performed, so intratumor heterogeneity could not be excluded.

TCR beta CDR3 regions were sequenced from DNA using the immunoSEQ Assay. The authors' pipeline ran thus. T cell density was computed as TCR beta template counts normalized to usable DNA estimated by amplifying housekeeping genes. Richness was estimated with the preseqR package, extrapolating to 400,000 templates for PBMC samples and 120,000 templates for tissue samples. Clonality was defined by subtracting Pielou's evenness from one. Tissue-enriched TCRs were identified through differential abundance testing performed on productive amino-acid clonotypes, with a minimum total count of 5 and an alpha of 0.1. The Jaccard Index and the Morisita Overlap Index were used to measure repertoire overlap between compartments. GLIPH grouped TCR beta CDR3s together with public tetramer-defined viral CDR3s, and a viral motif had to include at least three viral sequences and also show V-gene enrichment. The clones in this table, taken by TCRdb from immuneACCESS, are in-frame only. Not every clone is retained; where verified, under half of the shortfall comes from an unresolved V gene, and the cause of the rest is unknown. The V and J calls and clone size are taken from that table; D and trimming were inferred from the DNA. Within this sample are 2,500 to 3,000 clones, with about 25% of them counted one time only. Approximately 9% of the sample comes from the top ten.

At the junction V is shortened by 5 bases and J by 3 bases; bases outside the gene matches: 8. CDR1 and CDR2, looked up from the germline V gene, are SGHNT and YENEEA. The CDR3 measures 15 amino acids from cysteine to phenylalanine. Just the 45-base CDR3 DNA is kept, in frame starting at base 1. At diagnosis, peripheral blood, uninvolved tumor-adjacent lung and tumor were collected and stored as a combination of fresh-frozen and FFPE material. The sample was lung tumor tissue, taken before any cancer treatment. This clonotype was sampled from an older male donor with stage III lung adenocarcinoma. Rearrangement joined TRBV11-3 to TRBJ2-5; TRBD1 fits 8 bases in the junction. This receptor has the CDR3 CASSPRTGMEETQYF. At the DNA level, the sequence is TGTGCCAGCAGCCCTCGGACAGGGATGGAAGAGACCCAGTACTTC.